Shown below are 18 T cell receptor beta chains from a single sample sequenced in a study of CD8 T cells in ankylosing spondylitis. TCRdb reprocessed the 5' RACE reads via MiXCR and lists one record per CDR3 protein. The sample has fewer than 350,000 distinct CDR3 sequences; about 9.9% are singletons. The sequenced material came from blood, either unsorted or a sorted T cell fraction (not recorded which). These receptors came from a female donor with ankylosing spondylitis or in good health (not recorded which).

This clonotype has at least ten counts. For the CDR3, the DNA is TGCAGTGCTAGGCCGAGAGTAAATCAGCCCCAGCATTTT. Translated: CSARPRVNQPQHF. The chain links TRBV20-1 to TRBJ1-5; no definite D call. This CDR3 comprises 13 residues. CDR1 is DFQATT, CDR2 SNEGSKA, per germline (reference sequence). The ends were cut back, 3 bases at V and 4 bases at J, with 10 bases in the middle.

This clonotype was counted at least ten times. CDR3 sequence reads: CASSFAGSTADTQYF. In DNA form, the CDR3 reads TGTGCCAGCAGCTTCGCAGGGTCAACCGCAGATACGCAGTATTTT. The chain recombines TRBV11-2 with TRBJ2-3; D might be TRBD1 (5 bases). The CDR3 covers 15 residues. Germline V gene lookup returns CDR1 SGHAT and CDR2 FQNNGV. The V end lost 3 bases, the J end lost 4 bases, and 14 bases lay between the germline ends.

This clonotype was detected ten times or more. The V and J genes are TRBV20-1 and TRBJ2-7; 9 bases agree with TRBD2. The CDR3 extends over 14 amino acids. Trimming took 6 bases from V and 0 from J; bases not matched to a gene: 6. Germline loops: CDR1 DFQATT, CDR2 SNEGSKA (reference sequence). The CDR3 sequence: CSAPLAGFSYEQYF. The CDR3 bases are TGCAGTGCCCCCCTAGCGGGATTCTCCTACGAGCAGTACTTC.

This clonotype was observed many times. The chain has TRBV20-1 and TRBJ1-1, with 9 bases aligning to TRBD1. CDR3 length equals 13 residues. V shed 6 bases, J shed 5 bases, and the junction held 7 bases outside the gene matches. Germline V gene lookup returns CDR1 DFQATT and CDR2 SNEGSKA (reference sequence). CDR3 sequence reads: CSANTGGGTEAFF. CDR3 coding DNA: TGCAGTGCCAATACAGGGGGCGGGACTGAAGCTTTCTTT.

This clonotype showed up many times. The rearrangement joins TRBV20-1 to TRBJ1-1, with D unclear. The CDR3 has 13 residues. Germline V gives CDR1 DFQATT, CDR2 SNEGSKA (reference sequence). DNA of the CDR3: TGCAGGGTCGGAGGGCATATGAACACTGAAGCTTTCTTT. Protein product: CRVGGHMNTEAFF.

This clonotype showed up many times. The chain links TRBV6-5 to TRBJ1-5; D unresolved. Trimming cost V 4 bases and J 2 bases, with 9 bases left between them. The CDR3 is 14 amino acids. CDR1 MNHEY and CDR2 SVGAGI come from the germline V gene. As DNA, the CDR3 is TGTGCCAGCAGTTCTACTCGGGGCAATCAGCCCCAGCATTTT. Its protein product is CASSSTRGNQPQHF.

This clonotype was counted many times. The CDR3 nucleotides read TGCAGTGCTAGCTGGAATAGCGGGGTCCTGAACACCGGGGAGCTGTTTTTT. This codes for CSASWNSGVLNTGELFF. The V and J genes are TRBV20-1 and TRBJ2-2; TRBD2 matches 8 bases. The CDR3 is 17 residues long. The germline CDR1 and CDR2 sequences are DFQATT and SNEGSKA (reference sequence). The J segment lost 1 base and the V segment lost 3 bases, leaving 10 bases of the junction unmatched.

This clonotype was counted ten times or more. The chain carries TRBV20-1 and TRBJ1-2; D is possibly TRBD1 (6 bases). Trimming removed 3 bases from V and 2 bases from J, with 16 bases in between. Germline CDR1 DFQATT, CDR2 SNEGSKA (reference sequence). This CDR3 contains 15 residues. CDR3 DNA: TGCAGTGCTAGTCCGGGGGCAGGACTAAACTATGGCTACACCTTC. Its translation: CSASPGAGLNYGYTF.

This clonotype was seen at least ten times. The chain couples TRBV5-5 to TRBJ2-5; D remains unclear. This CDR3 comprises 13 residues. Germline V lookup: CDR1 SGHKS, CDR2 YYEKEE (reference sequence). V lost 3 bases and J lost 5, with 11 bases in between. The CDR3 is CASSSAGLETQYF. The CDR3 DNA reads TGTGCCAGCAGCTCCGCTGGGTTGGAGACCCAGTACTTC.

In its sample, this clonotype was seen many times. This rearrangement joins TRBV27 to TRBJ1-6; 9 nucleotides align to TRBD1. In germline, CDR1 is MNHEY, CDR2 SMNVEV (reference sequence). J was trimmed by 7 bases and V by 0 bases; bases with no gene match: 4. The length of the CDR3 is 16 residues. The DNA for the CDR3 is TGTGCCAGCAGTTTATCGGACAGGGGAAGGAATTCACCCCTCCACTTT. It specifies CASSLSDRGRNSPLHF.

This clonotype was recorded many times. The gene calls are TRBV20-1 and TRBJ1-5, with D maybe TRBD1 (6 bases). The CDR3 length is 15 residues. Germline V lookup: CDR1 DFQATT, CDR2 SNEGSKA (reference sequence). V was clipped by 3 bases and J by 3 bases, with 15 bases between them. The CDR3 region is CSARSAGEINQPQHF. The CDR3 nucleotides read TGCAGTGCTAGGTCGGCAGGGGAAATCAATCAGCCCCAGCATTTT.

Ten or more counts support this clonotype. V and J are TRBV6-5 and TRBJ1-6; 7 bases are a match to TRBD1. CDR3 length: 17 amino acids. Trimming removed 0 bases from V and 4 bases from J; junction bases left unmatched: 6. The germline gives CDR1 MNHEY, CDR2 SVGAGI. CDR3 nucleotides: TGTGCCAGCAGTTACTCGATCAGGGGGAGTTATAATTCACCCCTCCACTTT. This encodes CASSYSIRGSYNSPLHF.

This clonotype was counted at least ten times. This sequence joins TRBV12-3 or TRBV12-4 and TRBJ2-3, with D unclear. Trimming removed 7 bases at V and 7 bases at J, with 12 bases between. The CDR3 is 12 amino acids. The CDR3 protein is CASTPSRNTQYF. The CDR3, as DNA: TGTGCCAGCACCCCCTCCCGGAATACGCAGTATTTT.

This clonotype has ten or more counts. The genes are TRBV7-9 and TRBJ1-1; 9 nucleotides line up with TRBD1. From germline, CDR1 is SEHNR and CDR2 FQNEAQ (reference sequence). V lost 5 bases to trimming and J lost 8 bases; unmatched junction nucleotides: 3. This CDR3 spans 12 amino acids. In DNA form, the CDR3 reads TGTGCCAGCAGCCGCGGACAGGGGGAAGCTTTCTTT. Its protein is CASSRGQGEAFF. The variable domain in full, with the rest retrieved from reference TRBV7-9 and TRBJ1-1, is DTGVSQNPRHKITKRGQNVTFRCDPISEHNRLYWYRQTLGQGPEFLTYFQNEAQLEKSRLLSDRFSAERPKGSFSTLEIQRTEQGDSAMYLCASSRGQGEAFFGQGTRLTVV.

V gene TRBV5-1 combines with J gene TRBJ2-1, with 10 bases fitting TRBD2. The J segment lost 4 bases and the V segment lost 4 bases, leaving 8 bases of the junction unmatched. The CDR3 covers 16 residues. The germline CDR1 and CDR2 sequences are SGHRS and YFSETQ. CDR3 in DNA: TGCGCCAGCAGCCGGGCTAGCGGGGGACTATACAATGAGCAGTTCTTC. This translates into CASSRASGGLYNEQFF.

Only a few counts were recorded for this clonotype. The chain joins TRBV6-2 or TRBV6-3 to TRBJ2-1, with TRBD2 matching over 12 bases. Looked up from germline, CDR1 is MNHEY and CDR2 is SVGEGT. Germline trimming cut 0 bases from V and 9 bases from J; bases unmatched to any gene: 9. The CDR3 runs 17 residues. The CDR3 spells CASSYSNLAGGRGEQFF. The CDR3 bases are TGTGCCAGCAGTTACTCGAATCTAGCGGGGGGGCGGGGTGAGCAGTTCTTC.

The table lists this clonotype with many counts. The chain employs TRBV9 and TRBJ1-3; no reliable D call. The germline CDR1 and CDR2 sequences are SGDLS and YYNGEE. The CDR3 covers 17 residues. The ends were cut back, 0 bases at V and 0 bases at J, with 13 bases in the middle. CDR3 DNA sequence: TGTGCCAGCAGCGTAGAGGGTAACACCCGCTCTGGAAACACCATATATTTT. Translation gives CASSVEGNTRSGNTIYF.

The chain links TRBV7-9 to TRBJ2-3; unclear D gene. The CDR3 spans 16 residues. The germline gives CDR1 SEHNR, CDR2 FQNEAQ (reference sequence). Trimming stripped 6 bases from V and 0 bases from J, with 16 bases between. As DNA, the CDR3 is TGTGCCAGCAGTAGAAGAACGGGTAGTAGCACAGATACGCAGTATTTT. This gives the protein CASSRRTGSSTDTQYF. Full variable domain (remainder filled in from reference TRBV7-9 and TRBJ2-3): DTGVSQNPRHKITKRGQNVTFRCDPISEHNRLYWYRQTLGQGPEFLTYFQNEAQLEKSRLLSDRFSAERPKGSFSTLEIQRTEQGDSAMYLCASSRRTGSSTDTQYFGPGTRLTVL.